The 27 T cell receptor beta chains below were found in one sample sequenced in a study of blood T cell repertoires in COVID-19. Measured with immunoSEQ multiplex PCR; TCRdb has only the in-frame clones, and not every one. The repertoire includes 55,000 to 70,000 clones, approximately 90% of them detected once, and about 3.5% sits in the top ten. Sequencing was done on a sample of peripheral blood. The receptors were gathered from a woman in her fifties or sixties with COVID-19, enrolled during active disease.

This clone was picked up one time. CDR3 nucleotide sequence: TGTGCCAGCAGCCGACTAGCGGGGGAGGCCGGGGAGCTGTTTTTT. Translated, it gives CASSRLAGEAGELFF. V is TRBV9 and J is TRBJ2-2; 12 bases line up with TRBD2. This CDR3 contains 15 residues. Germline loops: CDR1 SGDLS, CDR2 YYNGEE. V trimming: 4 bases; J trimming: 6 bases; junction bases outside the gene matches: 4.

The CDR3 sequence: CASSVGLAGYSGANVLTF. Written as DNA, the CDR3 is TGTGCCAGCAGCGTAGGGCTAGCGGGTTACTCTGGGGCCAACGTCCTGACTTTC. The chain uses TRBV9 and TRBJ2-6; 8 bases agree with TRBD2. The CDR3 length is 18 residues. Per germline, CDR1 SGDLS and CDR2 YYNGEE. With V trimmed by 0 bases and J by 0 bases, 5 bases remained unmatched. Filled out from reference TRBV9 and TRBJ2-6, the complete variable domain reads DSGVTQTPKHLITATGQRVTLRCSPRSGDLSVYWYQQSLDQGLQFLIQYYNGEERAKGNILERFSAQQFPDLHSELNLSSLELGDSALYFCASSVGLAGYSGANVLTFGAGSRLTVL.

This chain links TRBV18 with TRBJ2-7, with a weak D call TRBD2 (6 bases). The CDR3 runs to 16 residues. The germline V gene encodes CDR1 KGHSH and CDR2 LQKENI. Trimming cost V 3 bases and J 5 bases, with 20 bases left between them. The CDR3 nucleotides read TGTGCCAGCTCACCTAAAGCGGGCGGGCTTGGGCACGAGCAGTACTTC. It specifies CASSPKAGGLGHEQYF.

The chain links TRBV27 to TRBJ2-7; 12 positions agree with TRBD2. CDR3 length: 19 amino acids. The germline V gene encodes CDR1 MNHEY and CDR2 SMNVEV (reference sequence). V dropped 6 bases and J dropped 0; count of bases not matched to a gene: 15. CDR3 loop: CASSASGTSGPMSSYEQYF. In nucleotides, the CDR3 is TGTGCCAGCAGCGCCTCGGGGACTAGCGGGCCTATGAGCTCCTACGAGCAGTACTTC.

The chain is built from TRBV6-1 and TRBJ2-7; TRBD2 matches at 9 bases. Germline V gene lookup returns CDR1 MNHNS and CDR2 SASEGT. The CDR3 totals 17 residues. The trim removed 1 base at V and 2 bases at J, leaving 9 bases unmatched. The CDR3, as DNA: TGTGCCAGCAGTGAAGGCGGCTGGGTAGCGGGAGCCTACGAGCAGTACTTC. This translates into CASSEGGWVAGAYEQYF.

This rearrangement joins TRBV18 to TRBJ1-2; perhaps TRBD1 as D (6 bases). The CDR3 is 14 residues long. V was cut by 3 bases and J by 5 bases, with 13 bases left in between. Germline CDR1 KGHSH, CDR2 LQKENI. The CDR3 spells CASSPRDTEYGYTF. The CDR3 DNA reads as TGTGCCAGCTCACCCCGGGACACCGAATATGGCTACACCTTC. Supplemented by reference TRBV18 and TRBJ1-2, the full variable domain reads NAGVMQNPRHLVRRRGQEARLRCSPMKGHSHVYWYRQLPEEGLKFMVYLQKENIIDESGMPKERFSAEFPKEGPSILRIQQVVRGDSAAYFCASSPRDTEYGYTFGSGTRLTVV.

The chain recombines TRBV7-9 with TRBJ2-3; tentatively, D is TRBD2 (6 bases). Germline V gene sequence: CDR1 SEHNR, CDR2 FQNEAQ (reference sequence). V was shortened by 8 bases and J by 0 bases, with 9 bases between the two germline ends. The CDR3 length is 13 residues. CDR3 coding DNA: TGTGCCAGCTCGGGGGTTAGCACAGATACGCAGTATTTT. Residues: CASSGVSTDTQYF.

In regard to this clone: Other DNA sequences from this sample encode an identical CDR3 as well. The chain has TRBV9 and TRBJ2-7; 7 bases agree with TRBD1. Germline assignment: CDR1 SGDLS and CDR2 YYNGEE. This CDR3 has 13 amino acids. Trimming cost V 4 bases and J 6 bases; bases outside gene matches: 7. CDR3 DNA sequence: TGTGCCAGCAGCAAAAGACAGGGAACCGAGCAGTACTTC. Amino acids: CASSKRQGTEQYF. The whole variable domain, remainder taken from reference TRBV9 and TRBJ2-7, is DSGVTQTPKHLITATGQRVTLRCSPRSGDLSVYWYQQSLDQGLQFLIQYYNGEERAKGNILERFSAQQFPDLHSELNLSSLELGDSALYFCASSKRQGTEQYFGPGTRLTVT.

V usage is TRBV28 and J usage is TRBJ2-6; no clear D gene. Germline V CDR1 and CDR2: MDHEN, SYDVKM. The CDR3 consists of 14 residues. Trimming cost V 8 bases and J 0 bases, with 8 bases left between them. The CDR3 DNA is TGTGCCAGCCGAGGCTACTCTGGGGCCAACGTCCTGACTTTC. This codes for CASRGYSGANVLTF.

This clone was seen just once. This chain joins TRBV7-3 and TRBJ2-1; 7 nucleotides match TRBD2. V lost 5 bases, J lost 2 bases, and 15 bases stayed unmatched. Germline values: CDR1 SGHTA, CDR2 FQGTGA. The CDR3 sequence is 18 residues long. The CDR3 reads CASSPSPASGLAYNEQFF. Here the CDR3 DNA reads TGTGCCAGCAGCCCCTCTCCCGCTAGCGGCCTTGCCTACAATGAGCAGTTCTTC. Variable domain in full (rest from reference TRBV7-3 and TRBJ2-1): GAGVSQTPSNKVTEKGKYVELRCDPISGHTALYWYRQSLGQGPEFLIYFQGTGAADDSGLPNDRFFAVRPEGSVSTLKIQRTERGDSAVYLCASSPSPASGLAYNEQFFGPGTRLTVL.

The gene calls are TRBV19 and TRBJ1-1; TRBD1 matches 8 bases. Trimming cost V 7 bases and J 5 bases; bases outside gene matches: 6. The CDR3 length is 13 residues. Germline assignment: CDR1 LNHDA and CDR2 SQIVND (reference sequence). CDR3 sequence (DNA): TGTGCCAGTAAAGGGGACAGGTGGACTGAAGCTTTCTTT. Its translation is CASKGDRWTEAFF.

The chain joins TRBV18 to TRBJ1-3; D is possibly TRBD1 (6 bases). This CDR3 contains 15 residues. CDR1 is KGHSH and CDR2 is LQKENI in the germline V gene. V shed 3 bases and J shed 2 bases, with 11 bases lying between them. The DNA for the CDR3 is TGTGCCAGCTCACCGGGATCAGGGGCTGGAAACACCATATATTTT. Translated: CASSPGSGAGNTIYF.

The CDR3 region is CASSSGRSQETQYF. CDR3 sequence (DNA): TGTGCCAGCAGCTCCGGGAGGAGTCAAGAGACCCAGTACTTC. The V call is TRBV7-8, the J call TRBJ2-5; 7 bases line up with TRBD2. Unmatched junction bases numbered 4, after V lost 4 bases and J lost 2 bases. CDR1 is SGHVS, CDR2 FQNEAQ, per germline. This CDR3 spans 14 amino acids.

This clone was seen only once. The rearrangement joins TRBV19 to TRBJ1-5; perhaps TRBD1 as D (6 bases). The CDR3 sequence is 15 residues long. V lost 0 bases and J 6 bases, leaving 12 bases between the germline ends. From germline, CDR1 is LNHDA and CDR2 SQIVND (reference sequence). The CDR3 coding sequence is TGTGCCAGTAGTATAGATATAGGGGGTGGTCAGCCCCAGCATTTT. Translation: CASSIDIGGGQPQHF.

The CDR3 loop is CASSGIAAGEQFF. CDR3 coding DNA: TGTGCCAGCAGCGGGATTGCCGCCGGTGAGCAGTTCTTC. V gene TRBV2 combines with J gene TRBJ2-1; TRBD2 might be the D (5 bases). Germline V gene lookup returns CDR1 SNHLY and CDR2 FYNNEI. The CDR3 is 13 amino acids. Trimming stripped 6 bases from V and 9 bases from J, with 15 bases between.

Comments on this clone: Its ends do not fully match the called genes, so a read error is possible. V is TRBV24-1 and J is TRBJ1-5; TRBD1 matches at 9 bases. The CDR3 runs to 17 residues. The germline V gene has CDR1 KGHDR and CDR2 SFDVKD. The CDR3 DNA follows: TGTGCCACCAGTGACCCCTCTACAGGGGGCGGTTATCAGTCCCAGCATTTT. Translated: CATSDPSTGGGYQSQHF.

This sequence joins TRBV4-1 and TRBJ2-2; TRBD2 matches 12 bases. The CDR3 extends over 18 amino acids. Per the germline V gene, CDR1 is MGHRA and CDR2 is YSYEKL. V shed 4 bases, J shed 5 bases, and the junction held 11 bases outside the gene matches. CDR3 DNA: TGCGCCAGCAGCCCCAGGACTAGCGGGATGGATGGAACCGGGGAGCTGTTTTTT. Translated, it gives CASSPRTSGMDGTGELFF.

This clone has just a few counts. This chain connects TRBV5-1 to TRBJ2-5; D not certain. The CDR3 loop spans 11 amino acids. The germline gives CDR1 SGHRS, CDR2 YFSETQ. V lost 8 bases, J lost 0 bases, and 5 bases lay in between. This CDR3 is CASRYQETQYF. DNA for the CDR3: TGCGCCAGTCGGTACCAAGAGACCCAGTACTTC.

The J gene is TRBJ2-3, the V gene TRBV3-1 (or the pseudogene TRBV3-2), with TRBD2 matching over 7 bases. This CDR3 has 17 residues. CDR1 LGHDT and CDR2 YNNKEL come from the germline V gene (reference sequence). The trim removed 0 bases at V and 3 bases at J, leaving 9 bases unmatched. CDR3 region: CASSQESGGRRTDTQYF. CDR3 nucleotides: TGTGCCAGCAGCCAAGAGTCGGGCGGGAGAAGAACAGATACGCAGTATTTT.

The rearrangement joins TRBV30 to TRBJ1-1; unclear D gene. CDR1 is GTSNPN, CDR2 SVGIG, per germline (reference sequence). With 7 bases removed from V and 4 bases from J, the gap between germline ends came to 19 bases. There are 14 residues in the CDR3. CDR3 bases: TGTGCCTTAGACCGTGCGGGGAGAGGCACTGAAGCTTTCTTT. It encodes CALDRAGRGTEAFF.

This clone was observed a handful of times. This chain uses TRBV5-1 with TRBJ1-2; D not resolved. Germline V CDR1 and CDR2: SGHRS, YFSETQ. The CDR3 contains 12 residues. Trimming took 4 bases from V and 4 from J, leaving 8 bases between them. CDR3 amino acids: CASSPGGYGYTF. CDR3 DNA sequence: TGCGCCAGCAGCCCCGGTGGCTATGGCTACACCTTC.

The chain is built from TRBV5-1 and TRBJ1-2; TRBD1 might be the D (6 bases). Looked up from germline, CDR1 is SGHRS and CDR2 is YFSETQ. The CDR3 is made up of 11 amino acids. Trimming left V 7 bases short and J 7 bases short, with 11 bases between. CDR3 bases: TGCGCCAGCGGAAAGGACAGTGGCTACACCTTC. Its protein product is CASGKDSGYTF.

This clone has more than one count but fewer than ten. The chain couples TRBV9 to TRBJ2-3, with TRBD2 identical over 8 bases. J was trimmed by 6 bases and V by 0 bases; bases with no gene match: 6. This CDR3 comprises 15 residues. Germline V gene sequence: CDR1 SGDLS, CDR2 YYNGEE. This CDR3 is CASSVGAGAGDTQYF. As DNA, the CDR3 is TGTGCCAGCAGCGTAGGAGCGGGAGCCGGGGATACGCAGTATTTT.

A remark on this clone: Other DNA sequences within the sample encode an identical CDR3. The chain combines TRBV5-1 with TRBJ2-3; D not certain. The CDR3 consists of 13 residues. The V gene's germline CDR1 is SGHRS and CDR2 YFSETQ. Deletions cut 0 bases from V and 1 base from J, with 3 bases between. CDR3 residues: CASSLAGTDTQYF. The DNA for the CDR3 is TGCGCCAGCAGCTTGGCCGGCACAGATACGCAGTATTTT.

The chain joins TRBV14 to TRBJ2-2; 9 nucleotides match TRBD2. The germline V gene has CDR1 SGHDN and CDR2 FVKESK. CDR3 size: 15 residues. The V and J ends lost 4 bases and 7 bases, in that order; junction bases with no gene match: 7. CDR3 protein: CASSLAGVDIGELFF. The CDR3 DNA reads TGTGCCAGCAGCCTAGCGGGAGTTGACATCGGGGAGCTGTTTTTT.

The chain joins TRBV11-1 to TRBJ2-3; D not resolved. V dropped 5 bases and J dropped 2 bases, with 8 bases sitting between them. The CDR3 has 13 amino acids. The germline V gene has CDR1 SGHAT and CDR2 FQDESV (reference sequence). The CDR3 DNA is TGTGCCAGCAGCCTCTTCCCCACAGATACGCAGTATTTT. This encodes CASSLFPTDTQYF.

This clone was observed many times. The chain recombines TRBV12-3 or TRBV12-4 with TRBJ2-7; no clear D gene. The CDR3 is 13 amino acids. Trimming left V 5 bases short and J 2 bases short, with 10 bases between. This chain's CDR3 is CASSGDTPYEQYF. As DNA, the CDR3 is TGTGCCAGCAGTGGCGACACTCCCTACGAGCAGTACTTC.